These 30 T cell receptor beta chains originate from one sample sequenced in a study of glioma-infiltrating T cells (dated by TCRdb to the mid-2010s). The listed sequencing device is Illumina MiSeq. The iRepertoire nested amplicon-rescue multiplex PCR (arm-PCR) platform was used to amplify TCR alpha and beta CDR3 regions from RNA. Clones were called with MiXCR by TCRdb after fastp trimmed the public reads at Q25, and only in-frame beta chains were retained. Rows with a matching CDR3 protein are joined into one entry that keeps the most common DNA and genes. Recorded for this sample are about 410,000 distinct CDR3 sequences; roughly 41% of them occurred a single time. The leading ten clones occupy around 12% of the sample. Source material: glioma tissue, nonneoplastic brain tissue, or PBMCs (not recorded which). All receptors come from a human donor with low-grade glioma or glioblastoma, undergoing nonglioma brain surgery, or in good health (not recorded which).

The chain carries TRBV2 and TRBJ1-1; tentatively, D is TRBD1 (5 bases). The CDR3 length is 14 residues. The V and J ends lost 4 bases and 1 base respectively, with 10 bases between them. Germline V CDR1 and CDR2: SNHLY, FYNNEI. Written as DNA, the CDR3 is TGTGCCAGCAGTGGAGAGAGGGGGAACACTGAAGCTTTCTTT. Protein sequence: CASSGERGNTEAFF. Filled out from reference TRBV2 and TRBJ1-1, the complete variable domain reads EPEVTQTPSHQVTQMGQEVILRCVPISNHLYFYWYRQILGQKVEFLVSFYNNEISEKSEIFDDQFSVERPDGSNFTLKIRSTKLEDSAMYFCASSGERGNTEAFFGQGTRLTVV.

This chain links TRBV19 with TRBJ2-7; no clear D. The V end was cut by 5 bases, the J end by 7 bases, with 15 bases between. The CDR3 consists of 13 residues. Germline CDR1 LNHDA, CDR2 SQIVND (reference sequence). This chain's CDR3 is CASSPSWMGEQYF. The CDR3 coding sequence is TGTGCCAGTAGTCCGTCATGGATGGGAGAGCAGTACTTC.

This clonotype was recorded only once. The chain employs TRBV12-3 or TRBV12-4 and TRBJ2-1; the D gene is possibly TRBD2 (6 bases). The CDR3 is 15 amino acids. Trimming removed 5 bases at V and 5 bases at J, with 16 bases between. In DNA, the CDR3 is TGTGCCAGCAGTACGACTAGGCCCCCCGACAATGAGCAGTTCTTC. Protein: CASSTTRPPDNEQFF.

This clonotype appeared a few times. The J gene is TRBJ2-5, the V gene TRBV20-1; D remains ambiguous. CDR3 size: 11 residues. V gave up 0 bases and J gave up 5 bases, with 4 bases separating them. The germline gives CDR1 DFQATT, CDR2 SNEGSKA (reference sequence). In nucleotides, the CDR3 is TGCAGTGCTAGAGATCCCGAGACCCAGTACTTC. Translated, it gives CSARDPETQYF.

A remark on this clonotype: A much larger clone sits a single nucleotide away, making a read error possible. The gene calls are TRBV28 and TRBJ2-3; the match to TRBD1 covers 7 bases. V lost 10 bases to trimming and J lost 4 bases; unmatched junction nucleotides: 8. This CDR3 is 13 amino acids long. The V gene's germline CDR1 is MDHEN and CDR2 SYDVKM. Written as DNA, the CDR3 is TGTGCCACCGGGGACAGCGCGGCAGATACGCAGTATTTT. The encoded protein is CATGDSAADTQYF.

The sample holds a few counts of this clonotype. The chain has TRBV5-4 and TRBJ2-1; D perhaps matches TRBD2 (5 bases). V was trimmed by 1 base and J by 5 bases, leaving 13 bases between them. Germline V CDR1 and CDR2: SGHNT, YYREEE (reference sequence). This CDR3 spans 15 amino acids. CDR3 sequence reads: CASSLSSGLNNEQFF. In nucleotides, the CDR3 is TGTGCCAGCAGCTTGTCGTCGGGGTTAAACAATGAGCAGTTCTTC.

This clonotype was counted a single time. A single base separates this from a much larger clone, so it may be a read error. The final CDR3 position lacks the conserved phenylalanine or tryptophan, pointing to a likely read error. The chain has TRBV6-1 and TRBJ2-7; D uncertain. Germline V CDR1 and CDR2: MNHNS, SASEGT. The CDR3 loop spans 13 amino acids. Trimming left V 6 bases short and J 0 bases short, with 9 bases between. This CDR3 reads CASSRGSSYEQYL. The CDR3 nucleotides read TGTGCCAGCAGCCGCGGCAGCTCCTACGAGCAGTACCTC.

V and J are TRBV27 and TRBJ2-1, with 8 bases identical to TRBD2. V dropped 0 bases and J dropped 0; count of bases not matched to a gene: 7. The CDR3 runs 18 residues. The germline CDR1 and CDR2 sequences are MNHEY and SMNVEV (reference sequence). In nucleotides, the CDR3 is TGTGCCAGCAGTTTATCAGCGGCGGGGGGCCTCTCCTACAATGAGCAGTTCTTC. Translation gives CASSLSAAGGLSYNEQFF.

This clonotype was recorded at least ten times. This chain uses TRBV7-2 with TRBJ2-3; D is ambiguous. The V gene's germline CDR1 is SGHTA and CDR2 FQGNSA. This CDR3 is built from 16 residues. The V gene lost 4 bases and the J gene lost 0 bases, with 14 bases spanning the gap. This chain's CDR3 is CASSSPERASTDTQYF. CDR3 DNA sequence: TGTGCCAGCAGCTCTCCCGAGAGAGCCAGCACAGATACGCAGTATTTT.

A word on this clonotype: Possible read error: a much larger clone is one base away. The J gene is TRBJ2-7, the V gene TRBV7-9; TRBD1 matches 10 bases. CDR3 length: 13 residues. Germline assignment: CDR1 SEHNR and CDR2 FQNEAQ (reference sequence). The CDR3 DNA is TGTGCCAGCAGTACGGACAGGGGGAAGGAGCGGTACTTC. Protein sequence: CASSTDRGKERYF.

With regard to this clonotype: One junction end disagrees with the germline gene, perhaps due to a read error. DNA for the CDR3: TGTGCCAGCAGTCCGGGGACAGCGAACACTGGAGCTCTCTTT. Its translation is CASSPGTANTGALF. The chain combines TRBV27 with TRBJ1-1; TRBD1 aligns across 7 bases. The V gene's germline CDR1 is MNHEY and CDR2 SMNVEV (reference sequence). CDR3 length: 14 residues.

There are a few counts of this clonotype. This chain connects TRBV28 to TRBJ1-2, with 7 bases fitting TRBD1. Losses at the gene ends were 5 bases for V and 4 bases for J; bases not matched to a gene: 7. Germline assignment: CDR1 MDHEN and CDR2 SYDVKM. The CDR3 totals 14 residues. The CDR3 sequence is CASSNPGQLYGYTF. As DNA, the CDR3 is TGTGCCAGCAGTAATCCGGGACAGCTCTATGGCTACACCTTC.

This clonotype was seen a few times. This chain connects TRBV4-1 to TRBJ1-1, with D perhaps TRBD1 (6 bases). V dropped 5 bases and J dropped 2 bases, with 15 bases sitting between them. The CDR3 loop spans 15 amino acids. Germline V CDR1 and CDR2: MGHRA, YSYEKL. CDR3 DNA sequence: TGCGCCAGCAGCAAATCCGGGACAATCAACACTGAAGCTTTCTTT. This codes for CASSKSGTINTEAFF.

The chain is built from TRBV20-1 and TRBJ2-7; TRBD2 is a possible D gene (6 bases). This CDR3 is 15 amino acids long. Between the trimmed V and J ends, which lost 0 bases and 3 bases, there was a span of 15 bases. Germline V gene sequence: CDR1 DFQATT, CDR2 SNEGSKA (reference sequence). CDR3 in amino acids: CSARDPRDFSYEQYF. The CDR3 nucleotides are TGCAGTGCTAGAGACCCCCGGGACTTCAGCTACGAGCAGTACTTC.

This clonotype was recorded only once. A clone one base away is much larger, so this may be a read error. This chain uses TRBV28 with TRBJ1-1; D is perhaps TRBD1 (6 bases). This CDR3 has 16 amino acids. Trimming shortened V by 6 bases and J by 4 bases, and 21 bases separated the two germline ends. CDR1 is MDHEN and CDR2 is SYDVKM in the germline V gene. The CDR3 loop reads CASSSEFWDMSTEAFF. As DNA, the CDR3 is TGTGCCAGCAGCTCAGAGTTTTGGGACATGAGCACTGAAGCTTTCTTT.

This clonotype has ten or more counts. The CDR3 sequence: CIPQATDTQYF. The CDR3 DNA follows: TGCATCCCCCAGGCCACAGATACGCAGTATTTT. This chain joins TRBV20-1 and TRBJ2-3; D unclear. Germline CDR1 reads DFQATT; CDR2 reads SNEGSKA (reference sequence). The CDR3 consists of 11 residues.

In its sample, this clonotype was seen once. The junction departs from germline at one end; a sequencing error may be responsible. The chain has TRBV20-1 and TRBJ2-1, with TRBD2 matching 10 bases. Per the germline V gene, CDR1 is DFQATT and CDR2 is SNEGSKA (reference sequence). The length of the CDR3 is 14 residues. The CDR3 region is CSAATSGAYNEQSF. The DNA of the CDR3 is TGCAGTGCTGCTACTAGCGGGGCCTACAATGAGCAGTCCTTC.

This clonotype came up many times. V is TRBV4-1 and J is TRBJ1-1; D gene uncertain. This CDR3 is built from 14 residues. Germline CDR1 is MGHRA and CDR2 is YSYEKL. V lost 2 bases, J lost 0 bases, and 7 bases lay in between. The CDR3 is CASSQTMLNTEAFF. The CDR3 nucleotides read TGCGCCAGCAGCCAAACAATGTTGAACACTGAAGCTTTCTTT.

Points on this clonotype: Likely a read error: the CDR3 ends without its conserved phenylalanine or tryptophan. The chain uses TRBV4-1 and TRBJ2-5, with 8 bases aligning to TRBD1. J was trimmed by 4 bases and V by 8 bases; bases with no gene match: 9. CDR1 and CDR2 from the germline V gene are MGHRA and YSYEKL. The CDR3 is made up of 14 amino acids. The CDR3 DNA reads as TGCGCCAGCCCGAAGGCAGGGGGCCGAGAGACCCAGTACTTA. This sequence encodes CASPKAGGRETQYL.

The chain has TRBV5-5 and TRBJ2-1, with D perhaps TRBD1 (5 bases). There are 14 residues in the CDR3. CDR1 is SGHKS, CDR2 YYEKEE, per germline (reference sequence). V was shortened by 0 bases and J by 7 bases, with 11 bases between the two germline ends. In DNA, the CDR3 is TGTGCCAGCAGCTTGGAGGTCAGGGAAAATGAGCAGTTCTTC. It translates to CASSLEVRENEQFF. Together with reference TRBV5-5 and TRBJ2-1, the CDR3 gives the full variable domain: DAGVTQSPTHLIKTRGQQVTLRCSPISGHKSVSWYQQVLGQGPQFIFQYYEKEERGRGNFPDRFSARQFPNYSSELNVNALLLGDSALYLCASSLEVRENEQFFGPGTRLTVL.

A note on this clonotype: A much larger clone differs by one base, so this may be a read error. The genes are TRBV28 and TRBJ1-1, with 7 bases matching TRBD1. CDR3 length: 13 amino acids. V was pared by 7 bases and J by 5 bases, with 7 bases of the junction left unmatched. Germline V gives CDR1 MDHEN, CDR2 SYDVKM. CDR3 sequence: CASNPGGRTEAFF. CDR3 DNA: TGTGCCAGCAACCCAGGGGGAAGGACTGAAGCTTTCTTT.

Concerning this clonotype itself: This may stem from a read error, because a much larger clone lies one nucleotide away. As DNA, the CDR3 is TGCAGTGCTAGAGTGGTGGAGACCCAGCACTTC. This codes for CSARVVETQHF. J is TRBJ2-5 and V is TRBV20-1; unclear D gene. This CDR3 contains 11 residues. Per germline, CDR1 DFQATT and CDR2 SNEGSKA (reference sequence).

There are a few counts of this clonotype. The CDR3 bases are TGTGCCAGCAGTCAACATCACGGGCTCAACACTGAAGCTTTCTTT. The encoded protein is CASSQHHGLNTEAFF. The chain combines TRBV7-9 with TRBJ1-1; no definite D call. Germline-derived CDR1 and CDR2 are SEHNR and FQNEAQ (reference sequence). The CDR3 runs to 15 residues. V was pared by 6 bases and J by 2 bases, with 16 bases between.

The chain carries TRBV29-1 and TRBJ2-1; D is possibly TRBD2 (5 bases). CDR3 length equals 13 residues. Germline CDR1 is SQVTM and CDR2 is ANQGSEA. The V end was cut by 8 bases, the J end by 9 bases, with 20 bases between. The CDR3 is CSFRSAIAGEQFF. The DNA for the CDR3 is TGCAGCTTTCGGAGTGCTATTGCGGGTGAGCAGTTCTTC.

This clonotype was seen a few times. This chain uses TRBV25-1 with TRBJ2-3; TRBD2 matches 7 bases. The ends lost 7 bases at V and 2 bases at J; junction bases unmatched: 9. CDR3 length equals 15 residues. CDR1 and CDR2 (germline): MGHDK, SYGVNS. CDR3 residues: CASTPRAGATDTQYF. The CDR3 bases are TGTGCCAGCACCCCTAGGGCGGGAGCCACAGATACGCAGTATTTT.

This clonotype was found a few times. CDR3 loop: CASSLGPWVEKLFF. CDR3 sequence (DNA): TGTGCCAGCAGCTTAGGCCCCTGGGTTGAAAAACTGTTTTTT. This sequence joins TRBV7-9 and TRBJ1-4; D uncertain. Germline CDR1 SEHNR, CDR2 FQNEAQ (reference sequence). Deletions cut 1 base from V and 7 bases from J, with 10 bases between. The CDR3 covers 14 residues. Complete variable domain (other parts from reference TRBV7-9 and TRBJ1-4): DTGVSQNPRHKITKRGQNVTFRCDPISEHNRLYWYRQTLGQGPEFLTYFQNEAQLEKSRLLSDRFSAERPKGSFSTLEIQRTEQGDSAMYLCASSLGPWVEKLFFGSGTQLSVL.

Only one count was recorded for this clonotype. The J gene is TRBJ2-4, the V gene TRBV18; no definite D call. The CDR3 is 15 residues long. Germline assignment: CDR1 KGHSH and CDR2 LQKENI. The V and J ends lost 5 bases and 1 base respectively, with 12 bases between them. The CDR3 here is CASSEIRNAKNIQYF. The CDR3 DNA is TGTGCCAGCTCAGAGATTAGAAACGCCAAAAACATTCAGTACTTC. The entire variable domain, with the rest obtained from reference TRBV18 and TRBJ2-4, is as follows: NAGVMQNPRHLVRRRGQEARLRCSPMKGHSHVYWYRQLPEEGLKFMVYLQKENIIDESGMPKERFSAEFPKEGPSILRIQQVVRGDSAAYFCASSEIRNAKNIQYFGAGTRLSVL.

This clonotype was seen many times. This rearrangement joins TRBV28 to TRBJ1-1; unclear D gene. The V and J ends lost 5 bases and 0 bases respectively, with 13 bases between them. The CDR3 is 15 residues long. Germline V gives CDR1 MDHEN, CDR2 SYDVKM. For the CDR3, the DNA is TGTGCCAGCAGTGCCCCCCCCCTAATGAACACTGAAGCTTTCTTT. It encodes CASSAPPLMNTEAFF.

A single count supports this clonotype. A much larger clone sits a single nucleotide away, making a read error possible. The rearrangement joins TRBV7-3 to TRBJ1-1; tentative D call: TRBD1 (5 bases). The germline gives CDR1 SGHTA, CDR2 FQGTGA. The CDR3 extends over 16 amino acids. V was pared by 2 bases and J by 4 bases, with 17 bases between. The CDR3 nucleotides are TGTGCCAGCAGCTTAGAGCCACCGGGGGAGAGCACTGAAGCTTTCTTT. The encoded protein is CASSLEPPGESTEAFF.

This clonotype was found a few times. The junction departs from the called germline gene at one end, perhaps through a read error. Here the CDR3 DNA reads TGTGCCGGCAGGGGTGATCCAACTGAAGCTTTCTTT. The encoded protein is CAGRGDPTEAFF. V is TRBV2 and J is TRBJ1-1; possibly TRBD1 for D (6 bases). CDR3 length equals 12 residues. CDR1 SNHLY and CDR2 FYNNEI come from the germline V gene. Supplemented by reference TRBV2 and TRBJ1-1, the full variable domain reads EPEVTQTPSHQVTQMGQEVILRCVPISNHLYFYWYRQILGQKVEFLVSFYNNEISEKSEIFDDQFSVERPDGSNFTLKIRSTKLEDSAMYFCAGRGDPTEAFFGQGTRLTVV.